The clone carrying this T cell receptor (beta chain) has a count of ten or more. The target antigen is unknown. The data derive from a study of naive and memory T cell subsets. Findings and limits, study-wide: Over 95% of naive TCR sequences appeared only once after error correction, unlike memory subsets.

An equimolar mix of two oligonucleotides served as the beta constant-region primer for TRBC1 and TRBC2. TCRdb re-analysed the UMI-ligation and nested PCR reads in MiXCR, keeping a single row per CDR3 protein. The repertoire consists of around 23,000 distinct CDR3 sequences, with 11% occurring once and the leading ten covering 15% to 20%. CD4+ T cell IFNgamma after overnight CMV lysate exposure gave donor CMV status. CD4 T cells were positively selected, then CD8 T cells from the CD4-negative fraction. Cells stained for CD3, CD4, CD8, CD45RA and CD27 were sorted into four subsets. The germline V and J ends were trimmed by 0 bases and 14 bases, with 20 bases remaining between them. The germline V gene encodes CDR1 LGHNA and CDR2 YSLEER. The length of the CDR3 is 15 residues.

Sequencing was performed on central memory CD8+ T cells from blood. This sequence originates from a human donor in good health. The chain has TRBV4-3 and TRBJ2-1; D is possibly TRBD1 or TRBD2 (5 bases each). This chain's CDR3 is CASSQDRDRGWVEFF. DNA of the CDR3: TGCGCCAGCAGCCAAGATCGGGACCGCGGCTGGGTGGAGTTCTTC.